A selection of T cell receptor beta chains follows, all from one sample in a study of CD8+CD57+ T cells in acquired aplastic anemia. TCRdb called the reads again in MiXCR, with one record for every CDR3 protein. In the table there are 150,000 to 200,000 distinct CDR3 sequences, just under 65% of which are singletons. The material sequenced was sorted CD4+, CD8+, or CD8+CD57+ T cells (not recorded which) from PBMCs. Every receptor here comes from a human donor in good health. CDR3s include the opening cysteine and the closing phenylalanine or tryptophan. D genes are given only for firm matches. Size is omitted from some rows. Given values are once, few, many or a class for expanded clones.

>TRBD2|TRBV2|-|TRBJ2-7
TGTGCCAGCAGCTTAGCGGAACTAGCGGGAGGGGACTACGAGCAGTACTTC
CASSLAELAGGDYEQYF
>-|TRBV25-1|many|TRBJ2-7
TGTGCCAGCAGTGATGGGGGCGGCGAGCAGTACTTC
CASSDGGGEQYF
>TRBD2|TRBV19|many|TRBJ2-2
TGTGCCAGTAGTATAGATCTATGGGGGGGTGAGGCCGGGGAGCTGTTTTTT
CASSIDLWGGEAGELFF
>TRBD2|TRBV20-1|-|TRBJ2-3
TGCAGTGCTATCGGACTAGCGATAGATACGCAGTATTTT
CSAIGLAIDTQYF
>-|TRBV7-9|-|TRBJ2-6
TGTGCCAGCAGCTCAGACCCTACGAGGGGGATTGGGGCCAACGTCCTGACTTTC
CASSSDPTRGIGANVLTF
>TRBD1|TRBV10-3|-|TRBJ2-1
TGTGTCATCAGTAAGGAAGCCAGGGGGCAAGTTGGTGAGCAGTTCTTC
CVISKEARGQVGEQFF
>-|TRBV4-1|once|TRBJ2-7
TGCGCCAGCAGCCAAGATAGCGTCTCCTACGAGCAGTACTTC
CASSQDSVSYEQYF
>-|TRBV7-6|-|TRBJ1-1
TGTGCCAGCAGCTTAACAGGGTGGAACACTGAAGCTTTCTTT
CASSLTGWNTEAFF
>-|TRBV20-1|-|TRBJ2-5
TGCAGTGCTAGAGATCTAGAGCGACAGACCCAGTACTTC
CSARDLERQTQYF
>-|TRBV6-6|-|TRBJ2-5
TGTGCCAGCAGCCCCCAAGCGATCGGGAGCGTGGAGACCCAGTACTTC
CASSPQAIGSVETQYF
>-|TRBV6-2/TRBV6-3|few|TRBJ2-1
-
CASSSSSGRSSYNEQFF
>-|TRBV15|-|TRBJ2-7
TGTGCCACCAGTCGAACCGGCTACGAGCAGTACTTC
CATSRTGYEQYF
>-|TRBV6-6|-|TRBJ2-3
TGTGCCAGCAGTACAGCTGTCACAGATACGCAGTATTTT
CASSTAVTDTQYF
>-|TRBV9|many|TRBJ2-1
TGTGCCAGCAGCCGAGGGTCTAGCGCCTACTACAATGAGCAGTTCTTC
CASSRGSSAYYNEQFF
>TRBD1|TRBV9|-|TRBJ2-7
TGTGCCAGCAGCCCGGGGACAGGACTCTACGAGCAGTACTTC
CASSPGTGLYEQYF
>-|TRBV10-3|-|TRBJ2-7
TGTGCCATCAGTGAGTCCAGCGGCGGTGCATCCTACGAGCAGTACTTC
CAISESSGGASYEQYF
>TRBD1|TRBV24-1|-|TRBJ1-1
TGTGCCACCAGTGTCCTTCGGACAGGGGAAAACACTGAAGCTTTCTTT
CATSVLRTGENTEAFF
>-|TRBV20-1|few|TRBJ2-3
TGCAGTGCTAGTAGCCCCGCGGTCAGTAGCACAGATACGCAGTATTTT
CSASSPAVSSTDTQYF
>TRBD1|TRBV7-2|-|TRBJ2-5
TGTGCCAGCAGCTACACGGACAGGGCCGTGAAAGAGACCCAGTACTTC
CASSYTDRAVKETQYF
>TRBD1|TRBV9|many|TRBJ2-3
TGTGCCAGCAGCGTTACTACAGGGGGCACAGATACGCAGTATTTT
CASSVTTGGTDTQYF
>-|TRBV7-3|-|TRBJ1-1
TGTGCCAGCAGCTTAGGGTTAGGAGCTGAAGCTTTCTTT
CASSLGLGAEAFF
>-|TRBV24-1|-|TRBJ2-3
TGTGCCACCAGTGATTTTTTTATGCGGGGAGTCACAGATACGCAGTATTTT
CATSDFFMRGVTDTQYF
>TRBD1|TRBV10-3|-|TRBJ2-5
TGTGCCATCAGTCCGGGACAGAGGCCAGAAGAGACCCAGTACTTC
CAISPGQRPEETQYF
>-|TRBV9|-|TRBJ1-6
TGTGCCAGCAGCGCAGCCGGGGCGAGGTATAATTCACCCCTCCACTTT
CASSAAGARYNSPLHF
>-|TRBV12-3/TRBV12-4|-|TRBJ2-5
TGTGCCAGCAGTAAGCCGGGACGGACCCAGTACTTC
CASSKPGRTQYF
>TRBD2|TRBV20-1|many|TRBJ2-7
TGCAGTGCTAGGAATCTAGCGGGGAACGAGCAGTACTTC
CSARNLAGNEQYF
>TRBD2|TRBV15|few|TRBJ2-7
TGTGCCACCAGCAGAACGACTAGCGGGATCTCCTACGAGCAGTACTTC
CATSRTTSGISYEQYF
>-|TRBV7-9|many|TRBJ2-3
TGTGCCAGCAGCCCGGCACCGGGGCCCGTAGCAGATACGCAGTATTTT
CASSPAPGPVADTQYF
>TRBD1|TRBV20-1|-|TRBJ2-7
TGCAGTGCTCGCCAGGGACAGGGCACCTACGAGCAGTACTTC
CSARQGQGTYEQYF
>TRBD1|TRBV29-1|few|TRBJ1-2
TGCAGCGCCAGGGGGCGGGACGACTATGGCTACACCTTC
CSARGRDDYGYTF
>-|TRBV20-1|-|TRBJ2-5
TGCAGTGCCCATAATGCGGAGACTGAGAAAGAGACCCAGTACTTC
CSAHNAETEKETQYF
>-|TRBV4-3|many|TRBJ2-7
TGCGCCAGCTCCTCGGGGAGGACCTCCTACGAGCAGTACTTC
CASSSGRTSYEQYF
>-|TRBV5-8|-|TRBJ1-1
TGTGCCAGCGGAAAACGGATGAACACTGAAGCTTTCTTT
CASGKRMNTEAFF
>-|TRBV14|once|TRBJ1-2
TGTGCCAGCAGCCAAGATCTTATGGGCAGCCACGTAGTAGGCTCCGATCGCTACACCTTC
CASSQDLMGSHVVGSDRYTF
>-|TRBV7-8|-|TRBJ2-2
TGTGCCAGCAGCCCCGTGGGACAAAACACCGGGGAGCTGTTTTTT
CASSPVGQNTGELFF
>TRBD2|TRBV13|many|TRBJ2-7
TGTGCCAGCAGCTTAGCGGGAGGGTACTACGAGCAGTACTTC
CASSLAGGYYEQYF
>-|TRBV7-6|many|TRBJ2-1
TGTGCCAGCGGGCCCGTCCGGGACCGCAATGAGCAGTTCTTC
CASGPVRDRNEQFF
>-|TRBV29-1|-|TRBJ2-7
TGCAGCGTTGAAGGGTCCGGACAGATCTACGAGCAGTACTTC
CSVEGSGQIYEQYF
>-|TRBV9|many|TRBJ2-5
TGTGCCAGCAGCGGGAGGGCCCAGGAGACCCAGTACTTC
CASSGRAQETQYF
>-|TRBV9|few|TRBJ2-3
TGTGCCAGCAGCGCCGAAGACGGTAGCACAGATACGCAGTATTTT
CASSAEDGSTDTQYF
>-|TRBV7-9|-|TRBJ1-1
TGTGCCAGTTTGACAGCAAAGGGGACTGAAGCTTTCTTT
CASLTAKGTEAFF
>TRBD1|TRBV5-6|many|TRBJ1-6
TGTGCCAGCAGCTCCGACAGGGGGGGTCTCCACTTT
CASSSDRGGLHF
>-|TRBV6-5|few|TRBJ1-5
TGTGCCAGCAGTGAAGCCCCAGGTCGAACCATCCAGCCCCAGCATTTT
CASSEAPGRTIQPQHF
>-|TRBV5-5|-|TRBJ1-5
TGTGCCAGCACCGCTTCGATGGGACGAGACCAGCCCCAGCATTTT
CASTASMGRDQPQHF
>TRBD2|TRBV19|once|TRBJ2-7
TGTGCCAGTACCCCTAGCGGTCGCTACGAGCAGTACTTC
CASTPSGRYEQYF
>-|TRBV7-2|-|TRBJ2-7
TGTGCCAGCAGCTTATTATGGCAGCAATACGAGCAGTACTTC
CASSLLWQQYEQYF
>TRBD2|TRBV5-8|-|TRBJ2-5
TGTGCCAGCACCATCGGGACTAGCGGCACAGGGGCCCAGTACTTC
CASTIGTSGTGAQYF
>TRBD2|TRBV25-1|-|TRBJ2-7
TGTGCCAGCAGTGAATCGCGGGGGTTCCCCGACTACGAGCAGTACTTC
CASSESRGFPDYEQYF
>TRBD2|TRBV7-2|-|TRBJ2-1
TGTGCCAGCAGCCCAGCGGGGGGTCGAGCTGGCGAGCAGTTCTTC
CASSPAGGRAGEQFF
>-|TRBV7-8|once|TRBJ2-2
TGTGCCAGCAACTTAGCACCCAGCGGGCAAACCGGGGAGCTGTTTTTT
CASNLAPSGQTGELFF
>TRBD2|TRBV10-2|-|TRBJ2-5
TGCGCCAGCAGTCCGACTAGCGGGGCAGAGACCCAGTACTTC
CASSPTSGAETQYF